A single sample gave rise to the 30 T cell receptor beta chains below, sequenced in a study of post-analysis software for immune sequencing data. Whole-study findings and limits: Patients carried a handful of TRBV segments more frequently than controls did, and TRBV5-6, TRBV5-1 and TRBV20-1 were among them.

Included in the TCR beta cDNA libraries were unique molecular identifiers. One entry per CDR3 protein results from TCRdb running MiXCR on the PCR reads. The sample has about 210,000 distinct CDR3 sequences, about 30% seen once. Antigen specificity for these receptors is unknown. The sample consisted of blood. These receptors all come from a girl aged 2-17 years with multiple sclerosis.

This clonotype was counted only a few times. The rearrangement links TRBV6-2 or TRBV6-3 to TRBJ1-5; D is unresolved. The CDR3 contains 14 residues. V gave up 4 bases and J gave up 9 bases, with 16 bases separating them. Per the germline V gene, CDR1 is MNHEY and CDR2 is SVGEGT. CDR3 DNA sequence: TGTGCCAGCAGTTCACGAACCGCAGATCGGCCCCAGCATTTT. As protein: CASSSRTADRPQHF.

Note on this clonotype: A much larger clone lies one base from this, so it may be a read error. The J gene is TRBJ2-3, the V gene TRBV27; a weak D match, TRBD1 (6 bases). From germline, CDR1 is MNHEY and CDR2 SMNVEV (reference sequence). The CDR3 loop spans 15 amino acids. CDR3 amino acids: CASSFGGSGADTRYF. As DNA, the CDR3 is TGTGCCAGCAGTTTTGGGGGATCAGGGGCAGATACGCGGTATTTT.

Comment on this clonotype: A much larger clone differs by one base, so this may be a read error. This chain uses TRBV6-1 with TRBJ2-3, with D tentatively TRBD2 (5 bases). The CDR3 has 16 amino acids. Per germline, CDR1 MNHNS and CDR2 SASEGT. CDR3 sequence (DNA): TGTGCCAGCAGTGAAGGGAGTAGCGTAAGCACAGATGCGCAGTATTTT. Translated, it gives CASSEGSSVSTDAQYF.

This clonotype showed up many times. V and J are TRBV15 and TRBJ2-7; 8 nucleotides align to TRBD1. The germline V gene has CDR1 LNHNV and CDR2 YYDKDF (reference sequence). V was clipped by 0 bases and J by 4 bases; unmatched bases: 5. The CDR3 runs to 15 residues. As DNA, the CDR3 is TGTGCCACCAGCAGAGATATCACAGGGGGTTACGAGCAGTACTTC. Residues: CATSRDITGGYEQYF.

The sample holds many counts of this clonotype. The CDR3 loop reads CSVEDRRSREQYF. The CDR3 nucleotides are TGCAGCGTTGAAGACAGGAGGTCGAGGGAGCAGTACTTC. The chain couples TRBV29-1 to TRBJ2-7; tentatively, D is TRBD2 (5 bases). This CDR3 comprises 13 residues. Trimming removed 0 bases at V and 7 bases at J, with 13 bases between. Germline loops: CDR1 SQVTM, CDR2 ANQGSEA.

About this clonotype itself: A much larger clone is a single base away; this may be a read error. The chain employs TRBV5-1 and TRBJ2-7, with unresolved D. The germline CDR1 and CDR2 sequences are SGHRS and YFSETQ. The CDR3 runs to 13 residues. Trimming took off 3 bases at V and 3 bases at J, with 10 bases between the two ends. CDR3 bases: TGCGCCAGCAGCTCGGCGGACCGCTACGAGCAGTACTTC. Its protein product is CASSSADRYEQYF.

The gene calls are TRBV5-1 and TRBJ1-1, with a tentative D call TRBD1 (6 bases). The length of the CDR3 is 16 residues. V dropped 0 bases and J dropped 4 bases, with 16 bases sitting between them. In germline, CDR1 is SGHRS, CDR2 YFSETQ. The CDR3 here is CASSLGGGAGATEAFF. CDR3 nucleotides: TGCGCCAGCAGCTTGGGAGGAGGGGCAGGGGCCACTGAAGCTTTCTTT.

Worth noting for this clonotype: The junction shows a germline mismatch at one end, possibly a read error. CDR3 residues: CASRDGLAGVSSYERYF. The CDR3 DNA sequence: TGTGCCAGTAGGGACGGACTAGCGGGGGTTAGCTCCTACGAGCGGTACTTC. The chain employs TRBV28 and TRBJ2-7; 13 nucleotides agree with TRBD2. The CDR3 runs to 17 residues. CDR1 MDHEN and CDR2 SYDVKM come from the germline V gene. The full variable domain, in which reference TRBV28 and TRBJ2-7 provide the parts outside the CDR3, is DVKVTQSSRYLVKRTGEKVFLECVQDMDHENMFWYRQDPGLGLRLIYFSYDVKMKEKGDIPEGYSVSREKKERFSLILESASTNQTSMYLCASRDGLAGVSSYERYFGPGTRLTVT.

This clonotype was observed a handful of times. The chain couples TRBV5-6 to TRBJ2-5; possibly TRBD2 for D (6 bases). The end of the DNA aligns better with TRBJ2-7, so the J call may be wrong. This CDR3 comprises 13 residues. Per the germline V gene, CDR1 is SGHDT and CDR2 is YYEEEE. The CDR3 DNA reads TGTGCCAGCAGCTTGGCGGGGGTGTACGAGCAGTACTTC. Amino acids: CASSLAGVYEQYF.

The V call is TRBV20-1, the J call TRBJ2-3; 10 bases match TRBD2. V gave up 3 bases and J gave up 6 bases; unmatched junction bases: 9. The V gene's germline CDR1 is DFQATT and CDR2 SNEGSKA (reference sequence). This CDR3 has 15 residues. CDR3 amino acids: CSARDGSGRADTQYF. The CDR3 bases are TGCAGTGCTAGGGACGGGAGCGGGAGGGCTGATACGCAGTATTTT.

This clonotype was observed at least ten times. V usage is TRBV6-2 or TRBV6-3 and J usage is TRBJ1-5; D call uncertain. Between the trimmed V and J ends, which lost 6 bases and 4 bases, there was a span of 16 bases. Germline lookup yields CDR1 MNHEY and CDR2 SVGEGT. This CDR3 spans 15 amino acids. Here the CDR3 DNA reads TGTGCCAGCAGGCCTGGGTCCGGGATAAATCAGCCCCAGCATTTT. This codes for CASRPGSGINQPQHF.

This clonotype was detected only a few times. Mismatch with germline at one junction end may stem from a read error. J is TRBJ2-6 and V is TRBV4-1; a possible D gene is TRBD1 (5 bases). Germline V gene sequence: CDR1 MGHRA, CDR2 YSYEKL. This CDR3 is built from 14 residues. The CDR3, as DNA: TGCGCCAGCAGATCAACCTCTGGGGCCAACGTCCCGACTTTC. The encoded protein is CASRSTSGANVPTF.

V and J are TRBV20-1 and TRBJ1-4, with TRBD1 matching over 9 bases. This CDR3 has 11 amino acids. Germline CDR1 reads DFQATT; CDR2 reads SNEGSKA (reference sequence). The CDR3 coding sequence is TGCCGAGGAGGACAGGGGAAAAAACTGTTTTTT. It translates to CRGGQGKKLFF.

The genes are TRBV5-6 and TRBJ2-1; D not certain. The J call is doubtful: the DNA matches TRBJ2-7 better. CDR1 is SGHDT, CDR2 YYEEEE, per germline. The CDR3 totals 11 residues. DNA of the CDR3: TGTGCCAGCAGCTTTTCCGGCGAGCAGTACTTC. Protein sequence: CASSFSGEQYF.

This clonotype was detected many times. V and J are TRBV5-1 and TRBJ1-1, with 7 bases identical to TRBD1. The germline gives CDR1 SGHRS, CDR2 YFSETQ. This CDR3 is 14 amino acids long. Trimming removed 4 bases from V and 4 bases from J; junction bases left unmatched: 7. CDR3 nucleotides: TGCGCCAGCAGCCCCCGGGACAGTGGCACTGAAGCTTTCTTT. Amino acid sequence: CASSPRDSGTEAFF.

This clonotype has ten or more counts. V and J are TRBV7-9 and TRBJ2-7, with unresolved D. Trimming cost V 0 bases and J 5 bases, with 5 bases left between them. Germline CDR1 reads SEHNR; CDR2 reads FQNEAQ (reference sequence). CDR3 length: 12 amino acids. CDR3: CASSLALDEQYF. The CDR3 nucleotides are TGTGCCAGCAGCTTAGCGCTTGACGAGCAGTACTTC.

This clonotype came up a few times. The CDR3: CASSKRGQAFLNSNYGYTF. In DNA form, the CDR3 reads TGTGCCAGCAGTAAAAGGGGACAGGCCTTCTTGAACTCTAACTATGGCTACACCTTC. The chain couples TRBV27 to TRBJ1-2; 8 nucleotides line up with TRBD1. The V segment lost 5 bases and the J segment 0 bases; nucleotides outside the gene matches: 17. Germline CDR1 MNHEY, CDR2 SMNVEV (reference sequence). The CDR3 consists of 19 residues.

In the case of this clonotype: A read error may produce the germline difference seen at one junction end. J is TRBJ2-3 and V is TRBV5-1, with D unclear. The germline V gene encodes CDR1 SGHRS and CDR2 YFSETQ. The CDR3 loop spans 14 amino acids. CDR3 sequence: CASSSTDPTVTQYF. The CDR3 coding sequence is TGCGCCAGCAGCTCAACAGACCCCACAGTTACGCAGTATTTT.

Comments on this clonotype: A much larger clone is a single base away; this may be a read error. The chain uses TRBV20-1 and TRBJ2-7, with 7 positions matching TRBD1. Germline values: CDR1 DFQATT, CDR2 SNEGSKA (reference sequence). V lost 3 bases and J lost 4; bases outside the gene matches: 9. This CDR3 is 14 amino acids long. The CDR3 sequence is CSASRLQGWYEQYF. For the CDR3, the DNA is TGCAGTGCTAGTAGGCTACAGGGGTGGTACGAGCAGTACTTC.

In this sample, this clonotype turned up many times. The CDR3 sequence is CASGYSGSGYNEQFF. The CDR3 bases are TGCGCCAGCGGGTATAGCGGGAGTGGGTACAATGAGCAGTTCTTC. The rearrangement uses TRBV5-1 and TRBJ2-1; TRBD2 agrees at 9 bases. The CDR3 loop spans 15 amino acids. Germline CDR1 and CDR2: SGHRS and YFSETQ. V was clipped by 7 bases and J by 4 bases; unmatched bases: 9. Drawing the rest from reference TRBV5-1 and TRBJ2-1, the complete variable domain is KAGVTQTPRYLIKTRGQQVTLSCSPISGHRSVSWYQQTPGQGLQFLFEYFSETQRNKGNFPGRFSGRQFSNSRSEMNVSTLELGDSALYLCASGYSGSGYNEQFFGPGTRLTVL.

V and J are TRBV7-2 and TRBJ2-7; no definite D call. CDR3 length: 14 residues. Trimming pared 5 bases from V and 2 bases from J, leaving 13 bases between. Germline values: CDR1 SGHTA, CDR2 FQGNSA. This CDR3 reads CASSPVLGPYEQYF. CDR3 DNA sequence: TGTGCCAGCAGCCCCGTCTTGGGCCCCTACGAGCAGTACTTC.

In this sample, this clonotype turned up a few times. V usage is TRBV11-1 and J usage is TRBJ1-6; the D is unclear. Per germline, CDR1 SGHAT and CDR2 FQDESV (reference sequence). The CDR3 has 16 residues. Trimming took 2 bases from V and 7 from J, leaving 15 bases between them. The CDR3: CASSLSSPGGNSPLHF. The CDR3, as DNA: TGTGCCAGCAGCTTATCGAGTCCAGGTGGGAATTCACCCCTCCACTTT.

The table lists this clonotype with many counts. V usage is TRBV30 and J usage is TRBJ2-7, with TRBD1 matching over 9 bases. Germline V CDR1 and CDR2: GTSNPN, SVGIG (reference sequence). V was pared by 2 bases and J by 8 bases, with 7 bases of the junction left unmatched. This CDR3 is 13 amino acids long. The CDR3 spells CAWSLGTGIQQYF. In nucleotides, the CDR3 is TGTGCCTGGAGTCTGGGGACAGGGATTCAGCAGTACTTC.

This clonotype occurred many times. CDR3 amino acids: CASSYARSGSRRGEQYF. CDR3 sequence (DNA): TGTGCCAGCAGTTACGCACGATCTGGTTCCCGGAGGGGGGAGCAGTACTTC. The rearrangement joins TRBV6-6 to TRBJ2-7; D is perhaps TRBD1 or TRBD2 (6 bases each). Trimming took 2 bases from V and 7 from J, leaving 24 bases between them. There are 17 residues in the CDR3. The germline V gene has CDR1 MNHNY and CDR2 SVGAGI (reference sequence).

The chain links TRBV3-1 to TRBJ1-1; the D is unclear. CDR3 length equals 15 residues. Germline CDR1 is LGHDT and CDR2 is YNNKEL (reference sequence). The V end was cut by 4 bases, the J end by 4 bases, with 16 bases between. The CDR3 nucleotides are TGTGCCAGCAGCCGCCCCTTTGAAGGAGGCACTGAAGCTTTCTTT. This sequence encodes CASSRPFEGGTEAFF. The variable domain in full, with the rest retrieved from reference TRBV3-1 and TRBJ1-1, is DTAVSQTPKYLVTQMGNDKSIKCEQNLGHDTMYWYKQDSKKFLKIMFSYNNKELIINETVPNRFSPKSPDKAHLNLHINSLELGDSAVYFCASSRPFEGGTEAFFGQGTRLTVV.

This clonotype has a handful of counts. V gene TRBV5-1 combines with J gene TRBJ1-2; 9 positions match TRBD1. Losses at the gene ends were 0 bases for V and 8 bases for J; bases not matched to a gene: 11. CDR1 is SGHRS and CDR2 is YFSETQ in the germline V gene. The CDR3 totals 16 residues. Here the CDR3 DNA reads TGCGCCAGCAGCTTGGGGCCGCCGGGACAGGGAGCCGGCTACACCTTC. Translation: CASSLGPPGQGAGYTF. The variable domain in full, completed from reference TRBV5-1 and TRBJ1-2, reads KAGVTQTPRYLIKTRGQQVTLSCSPISGHRSVSWYQQTPGQGLQFLFEYFSETQRNKGNFPGRFSGRQFSNSRSEMNVSTLELGDSALYLCASSLGPPGQGAGYTFGSGTRLTVV.

This chain joins TRBV15 and TRBJ2-1; 9 positions match TRBD2. This CDR3 is built from 15 residues. Germline lookup yields CDR1 LNHNV and CDR2 YYDKDF (reference sequence). J was trimmed by 6 bases and V by 1 base; bases with no gene match: 4. The CDR3 reads CATSRVREGLNEQFF. CDR3 coding DNA: TGTGCCACCAGCAGAGTGCGGGAGGGCCTCAATGAGCAGTTCTTC.

Only a few counts were recorded for this clonotype. Given a much more abundant clone one base away, this may be a read error. This likely comes from a read error, as the CDR3 has no conserved phenylalanine or tryptophan at its end. The chain combines TRBV29-1 with TRBJ2-1; D not certain. The CDR3 sequence is 14 residues long. Trimming left V 3 bases short and J 0 bases short, with 9 bases between. From germline, CDR1 is SQVTM and CDR2 ANQGSEA. The CDR3, as DNA: TGCAGCGTTGACCCATTCCTCTCCTACAATGAGCAGTTCTTA. Translation gives CSVDPFLSYNEQFL.

About this clonotype itself: A much larger clone differs by one base, so this may be a read error. The CDR3, as DNA: TGTGCCAGCAGCCCCCGGGGCGGGAGCTCCTACAATGAGCAGTACTTC. Protein product: CASSPRGGSSYNEQYF. The chain joins TRBV7-2 to TRBJ2-1, with TRBD2 identical over 7 bases. The DNA end favors TRBJ2-7, so the J call may be wrong. Germline V gene lookup returns CDR1 SGHTA and CDR2 FQGNSA. The length of the CDR3 is 16 residues.

This chain uses TRBV30 with TRBJ2-2; D remains ambiguous. Germline CDR1 and CDR2: GTSNPN and SVGIG (reference sequence). The CDR3 runs 14 residues. The germline V and J ends were trimmed by 3 bases and 1 base, with 9 bases remaining between them. CDR3 sequence: CAWSSEMNTGELFF. CDR3 in DNA: TGTGCCTGGAGCAGCGAGATGAACACCGGGGAGCTGTTTTTT.